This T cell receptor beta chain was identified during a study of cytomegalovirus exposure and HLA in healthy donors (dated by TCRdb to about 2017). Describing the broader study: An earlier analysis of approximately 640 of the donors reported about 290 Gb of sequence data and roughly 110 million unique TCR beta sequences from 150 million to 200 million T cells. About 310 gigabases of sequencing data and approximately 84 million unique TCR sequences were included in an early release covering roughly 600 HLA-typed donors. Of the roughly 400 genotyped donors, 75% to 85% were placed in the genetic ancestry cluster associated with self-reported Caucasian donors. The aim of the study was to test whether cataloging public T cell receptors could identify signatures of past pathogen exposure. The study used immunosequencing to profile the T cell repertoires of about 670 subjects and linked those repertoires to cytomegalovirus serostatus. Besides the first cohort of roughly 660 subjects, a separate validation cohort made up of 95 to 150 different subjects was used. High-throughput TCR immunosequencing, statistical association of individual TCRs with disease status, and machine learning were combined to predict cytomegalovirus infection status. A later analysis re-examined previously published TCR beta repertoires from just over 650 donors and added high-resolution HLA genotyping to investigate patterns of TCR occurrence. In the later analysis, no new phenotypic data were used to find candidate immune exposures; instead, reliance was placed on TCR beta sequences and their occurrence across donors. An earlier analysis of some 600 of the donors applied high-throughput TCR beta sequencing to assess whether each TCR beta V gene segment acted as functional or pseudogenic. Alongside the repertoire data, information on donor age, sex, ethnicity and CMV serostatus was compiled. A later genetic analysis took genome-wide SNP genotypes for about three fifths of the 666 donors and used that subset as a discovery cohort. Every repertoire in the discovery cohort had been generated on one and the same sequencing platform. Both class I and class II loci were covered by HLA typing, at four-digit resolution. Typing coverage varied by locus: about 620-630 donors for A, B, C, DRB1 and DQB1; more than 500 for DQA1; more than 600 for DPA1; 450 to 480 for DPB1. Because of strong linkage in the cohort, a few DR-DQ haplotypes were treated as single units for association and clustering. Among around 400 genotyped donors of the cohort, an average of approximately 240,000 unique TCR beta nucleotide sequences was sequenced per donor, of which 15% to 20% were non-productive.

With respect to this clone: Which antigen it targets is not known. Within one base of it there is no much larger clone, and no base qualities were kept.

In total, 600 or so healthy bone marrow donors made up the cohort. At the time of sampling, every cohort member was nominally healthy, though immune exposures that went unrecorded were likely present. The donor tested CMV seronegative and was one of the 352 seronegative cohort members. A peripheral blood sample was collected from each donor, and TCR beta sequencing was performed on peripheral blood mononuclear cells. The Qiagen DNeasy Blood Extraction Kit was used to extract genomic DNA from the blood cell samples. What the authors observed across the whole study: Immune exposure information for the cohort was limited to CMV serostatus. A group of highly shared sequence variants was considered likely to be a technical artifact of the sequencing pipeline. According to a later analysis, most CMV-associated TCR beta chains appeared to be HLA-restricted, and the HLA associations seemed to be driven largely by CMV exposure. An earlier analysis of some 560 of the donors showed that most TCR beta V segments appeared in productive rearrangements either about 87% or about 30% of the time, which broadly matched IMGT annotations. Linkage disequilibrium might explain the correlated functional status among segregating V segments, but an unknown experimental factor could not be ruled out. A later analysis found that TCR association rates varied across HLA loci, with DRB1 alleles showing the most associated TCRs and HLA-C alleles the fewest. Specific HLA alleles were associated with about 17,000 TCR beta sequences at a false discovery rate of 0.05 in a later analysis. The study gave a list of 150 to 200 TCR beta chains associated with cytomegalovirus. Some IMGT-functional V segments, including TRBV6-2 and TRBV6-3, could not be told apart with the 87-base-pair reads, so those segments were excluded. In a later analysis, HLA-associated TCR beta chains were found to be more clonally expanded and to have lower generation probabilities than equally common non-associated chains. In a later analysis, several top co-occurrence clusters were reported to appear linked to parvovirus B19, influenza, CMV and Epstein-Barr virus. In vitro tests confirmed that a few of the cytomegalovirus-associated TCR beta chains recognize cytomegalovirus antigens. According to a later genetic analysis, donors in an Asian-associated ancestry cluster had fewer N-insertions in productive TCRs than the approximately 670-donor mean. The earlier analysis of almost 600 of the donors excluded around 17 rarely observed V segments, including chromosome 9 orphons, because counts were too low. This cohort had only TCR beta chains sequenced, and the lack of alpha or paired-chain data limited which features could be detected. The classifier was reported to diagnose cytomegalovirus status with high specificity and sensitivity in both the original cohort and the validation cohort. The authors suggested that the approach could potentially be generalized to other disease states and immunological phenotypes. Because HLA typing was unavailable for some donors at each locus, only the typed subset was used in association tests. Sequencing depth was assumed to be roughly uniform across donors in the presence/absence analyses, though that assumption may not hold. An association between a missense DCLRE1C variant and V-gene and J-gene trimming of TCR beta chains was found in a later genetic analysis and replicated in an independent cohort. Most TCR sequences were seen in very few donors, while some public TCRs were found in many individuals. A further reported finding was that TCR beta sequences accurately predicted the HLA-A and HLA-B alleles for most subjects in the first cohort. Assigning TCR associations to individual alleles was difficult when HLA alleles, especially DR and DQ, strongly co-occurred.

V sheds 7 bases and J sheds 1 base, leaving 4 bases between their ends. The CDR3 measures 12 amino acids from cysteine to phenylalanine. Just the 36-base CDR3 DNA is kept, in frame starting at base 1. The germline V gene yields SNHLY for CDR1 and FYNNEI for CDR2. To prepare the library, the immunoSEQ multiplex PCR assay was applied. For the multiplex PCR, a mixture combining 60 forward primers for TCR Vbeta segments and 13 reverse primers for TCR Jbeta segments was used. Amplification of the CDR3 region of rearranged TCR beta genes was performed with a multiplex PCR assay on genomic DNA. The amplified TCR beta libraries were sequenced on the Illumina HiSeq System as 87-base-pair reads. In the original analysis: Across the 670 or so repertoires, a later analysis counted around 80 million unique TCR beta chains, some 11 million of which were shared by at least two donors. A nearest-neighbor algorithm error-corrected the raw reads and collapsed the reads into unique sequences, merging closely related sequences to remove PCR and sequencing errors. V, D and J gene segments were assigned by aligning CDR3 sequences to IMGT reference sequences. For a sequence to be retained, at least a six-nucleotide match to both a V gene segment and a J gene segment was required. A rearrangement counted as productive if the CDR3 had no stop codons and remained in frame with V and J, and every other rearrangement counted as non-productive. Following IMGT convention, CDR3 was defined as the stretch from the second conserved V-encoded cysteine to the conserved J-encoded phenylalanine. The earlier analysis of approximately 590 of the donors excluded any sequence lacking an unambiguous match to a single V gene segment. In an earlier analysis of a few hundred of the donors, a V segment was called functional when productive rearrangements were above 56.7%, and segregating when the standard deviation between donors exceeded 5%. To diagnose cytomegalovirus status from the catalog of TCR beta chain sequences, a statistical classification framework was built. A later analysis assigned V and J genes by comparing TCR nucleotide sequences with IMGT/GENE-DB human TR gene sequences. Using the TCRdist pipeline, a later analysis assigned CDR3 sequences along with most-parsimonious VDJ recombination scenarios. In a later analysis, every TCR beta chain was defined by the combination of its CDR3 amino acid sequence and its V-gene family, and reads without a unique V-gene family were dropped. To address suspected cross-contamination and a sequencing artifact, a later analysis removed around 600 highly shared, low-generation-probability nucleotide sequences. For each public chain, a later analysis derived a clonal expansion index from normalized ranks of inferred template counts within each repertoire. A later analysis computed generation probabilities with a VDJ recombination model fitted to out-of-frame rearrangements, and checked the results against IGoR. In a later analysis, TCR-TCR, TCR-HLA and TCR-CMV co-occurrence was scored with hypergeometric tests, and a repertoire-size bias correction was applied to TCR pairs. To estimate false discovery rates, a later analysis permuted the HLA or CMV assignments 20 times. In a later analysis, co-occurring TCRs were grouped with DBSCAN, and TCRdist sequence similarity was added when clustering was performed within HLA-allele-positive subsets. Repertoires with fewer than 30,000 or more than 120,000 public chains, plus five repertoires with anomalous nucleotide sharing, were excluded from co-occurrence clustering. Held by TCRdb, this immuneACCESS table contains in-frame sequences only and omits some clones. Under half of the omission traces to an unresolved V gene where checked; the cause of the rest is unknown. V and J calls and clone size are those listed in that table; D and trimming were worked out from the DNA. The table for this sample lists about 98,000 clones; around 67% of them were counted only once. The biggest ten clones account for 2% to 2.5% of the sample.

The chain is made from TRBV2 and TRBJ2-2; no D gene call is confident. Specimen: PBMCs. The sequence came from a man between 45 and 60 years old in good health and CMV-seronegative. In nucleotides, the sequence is TGTGCCAGCAATATGAACACCGGGGAGCTGTTTTTT. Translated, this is CASNMNTGELFF.